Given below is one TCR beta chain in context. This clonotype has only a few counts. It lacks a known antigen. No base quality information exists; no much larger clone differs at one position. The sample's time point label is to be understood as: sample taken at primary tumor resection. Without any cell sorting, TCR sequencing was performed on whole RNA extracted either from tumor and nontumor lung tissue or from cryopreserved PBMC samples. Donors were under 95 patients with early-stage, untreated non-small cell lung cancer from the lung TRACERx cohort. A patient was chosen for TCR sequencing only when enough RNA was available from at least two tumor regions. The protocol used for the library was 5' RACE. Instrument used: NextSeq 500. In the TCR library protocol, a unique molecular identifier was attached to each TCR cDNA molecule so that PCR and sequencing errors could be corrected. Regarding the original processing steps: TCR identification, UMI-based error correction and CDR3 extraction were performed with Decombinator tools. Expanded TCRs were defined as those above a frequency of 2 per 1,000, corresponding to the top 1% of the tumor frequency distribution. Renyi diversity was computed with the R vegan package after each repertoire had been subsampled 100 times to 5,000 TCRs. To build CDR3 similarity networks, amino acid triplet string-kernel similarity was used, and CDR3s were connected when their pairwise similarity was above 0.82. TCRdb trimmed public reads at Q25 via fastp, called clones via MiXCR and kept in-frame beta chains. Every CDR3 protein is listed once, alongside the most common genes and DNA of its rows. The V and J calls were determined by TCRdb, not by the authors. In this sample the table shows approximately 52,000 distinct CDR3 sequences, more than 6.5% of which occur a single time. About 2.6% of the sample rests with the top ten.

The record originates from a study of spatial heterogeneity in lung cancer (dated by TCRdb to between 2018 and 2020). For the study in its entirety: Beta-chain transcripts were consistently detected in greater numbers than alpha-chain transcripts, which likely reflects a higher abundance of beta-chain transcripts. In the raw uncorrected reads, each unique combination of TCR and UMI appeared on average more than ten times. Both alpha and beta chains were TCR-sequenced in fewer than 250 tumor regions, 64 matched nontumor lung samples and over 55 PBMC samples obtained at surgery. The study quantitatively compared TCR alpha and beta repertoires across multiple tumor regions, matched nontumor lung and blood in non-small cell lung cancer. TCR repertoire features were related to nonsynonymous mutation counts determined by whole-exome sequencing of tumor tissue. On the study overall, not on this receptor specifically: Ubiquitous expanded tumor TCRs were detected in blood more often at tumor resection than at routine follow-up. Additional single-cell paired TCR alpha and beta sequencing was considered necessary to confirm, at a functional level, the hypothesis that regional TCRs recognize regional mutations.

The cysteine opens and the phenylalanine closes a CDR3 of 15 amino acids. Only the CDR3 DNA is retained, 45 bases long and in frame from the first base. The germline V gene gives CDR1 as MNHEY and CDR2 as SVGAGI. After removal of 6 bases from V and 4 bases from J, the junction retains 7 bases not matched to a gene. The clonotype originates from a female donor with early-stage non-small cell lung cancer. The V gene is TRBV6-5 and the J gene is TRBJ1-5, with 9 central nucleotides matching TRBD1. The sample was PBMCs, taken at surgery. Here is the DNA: TGTGCCAGCAGCCCCGGGACAGGGAGTAATCAGCCCCAGCATTTT. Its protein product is CASSPGTGSNQPQHF.